This T cell receptor beta chain was recorded in a study of beta chain features in type 1 diabetes. Study-level results: PCR might show a preference for shorter templates, equally across patients and controls.

Notes on this clone: Antigen unknown.

The authors reverse transcribed all of the isolated RNA, so sequencing captured expressed TCRB transcripts. Only in-frame clones appear in the TCRdb table, and some are missing; sequencing was by immunoSEQ multiplex PCR. The sample lists about 230,000 clones, over 8.5% occurring once. The sequence was collected from a woman younger than 35 in good health. Sequenced: naive CD4+ T cells from blood.

As DNA, the CDR3 is TGCAGTGCCGTCGACAGCGTTGAAGCTTTCTTT. This sequence encodes CSAVDSVEAFF. This sequence joins TRBV20-1 and TRBJ1-1, with a tentative D call TRBD1 (5 bases). This CDR3 region has 11 residues. Trimming pared 6 bases from V and 7 bases from J, leaving 12 bases between. Germline assignment: CDR1 DFQATT and CDR2 SNEGSKA (reference sequence).